Given below is one TCR beta chain in context. Which antigen it targets is not known. No base quality values were provided; no much bigger clone lies one nucleotide off. Including cysteine and phenylalanine, the CDR3 has 11 amino acids. Only the CDR3 DNA stays, 33 bases, in frame from base 1. Deletion took 6 bases off V and 8 bases off J, with a span of 8 bases between the germline ends. From the germline V gene, CDR1 is SGHTA and CDR2 is FQGNSA. Libraries were prepared through multiplex PCR. TCRdb shows the sequencer as Illumina HiSeq 4000. CDR3 regions were amplified by Arm-PCR with iRepertoire HTBI primers to construct TCR beta libraries. Gel purification was performed on PCR products prior to sequencing. In the paper's pipeline: Across samples, approximately 68 TRBV and 14 TRBJ segments were identified and used for gene usage analysis of CDR3 amino acid clonotypes. Filtered high-quality paired reads were merged into contigs using COPE and FqMerger. BLAST was used to align contigs to IMGT TRBV, TRBD and TRBJ reference genes, and CDR3 was defined according to IMGT. Clonotypes above 0.1% frequency were classified as highly expanded clones. Repertoire diversity was measured by Shannon entropy, and V-J evenness by the Gini coefficient. A clonotype found in more than one individual was treated as public. The raw public reads went through TCRdb reprocessing: fastp at Q25, MiXCR clone calling, in-frame beta chains kept. Duplicate CDR3 protein sequences are folded into a single record with the most common DNA and genes. The V and J calls follow TCRdb's processing rather than the paper's. The sample profile shows approximately 350,000 distinct CDR3 sequences; 10% to 15% of them were found once. Approximately 17% of the sample is in the top ten clones.

The record originates from a study of regulatory T cells in long-lasting Graves disease (dated by TCRdb to the early 2020s). Background for the entire study: Patients with newly diagnosed Graves' disease had been on antithyroid drugs for under 3 months. Persistent Graves' disease patients were compared with newly diagnosed Graves' disease patients by peripheral blood TCR sequencing and RNA sequencing. A total of some 33 samples were covered by TCR sequencing, comprising some 13 persistent and 20 newly diagnosed Graves' disease patients. The study took place in China and was registered as a clinical trial.

The study at large found these results: Compared with newly diagnosed patients, persistent Graves' disease patients had lower TCR Shannon entropy and fewer highly expanded clones, which suggests clonal expansion. Only peripheral blood was studied, because thyroid tissue, the primary lesion, was inaccessible. More public clonotypes were shared among persistent patients (around 3,000) than among newly diagnosed patients (roughly 1,000). Persistent disease showed preferential use of TRBV28, TRBJ1-2 and TRBJ2-5, whereas newly diagnosed disease favored TRBV20-1 and TRBJ2-1. Only the TCR beta chain was sequenced and analyzed. The authors noted that the small sample size was a limitation that may lower accuracy.

The time point label for this specimen denotes: newly diagnosed GD, antithyroid drugs for less than 3 months. For both TCR sequencing and RNA sequencing, RNA was extracted from PBMCs in TRIzol. The diagnosis of Graves' disease was made according to American Thyroid Association guidelines. Patients were recruited from an endocrinology department in Xi'an, China. From each patient, around 9.3 milliliters of peripheral blood was collected into an EDTA anticoagulant tube. PBMCs were isolated by Ficoll Paque Plus density gradient separation without further T cell sorting. An Agilent 2100 Bioanalyzer and agarose gel were used to check RNA quality, while a NanoDrop 2000 measured RNA concentration. These same data were also listed under a study on T cells in Graves' hyperthyroidism and ophthalmopathy. As the second study states: A patient counted as having stable Graves' hyperthyroidism if no progression to ophthalmopathy occurred over 18 months of follow-up. Hyperthyroidism patients were newly diagnosed, with disease duration under 2 months, and aged 18 to 65 years. Exclusion was applied to patients with uncontrolled infections, other autoimmune diseases, pregnancy or lactation. Diagnoses were established on the basis of clinical symptoms, serum thyroxine and TRAb, thyroid ultrasound, and orbital computed tomography. For the first round of RT-PCR on the TCR CDR3, the HTBI primer set was used together with the Qiagen OneStep RT-PCR kit. Most expanded thyroid clonotypes (frequency above 0.001) were also detected in blood, suggesting blood repertoires may reflect thyroid immune responses. Ophthalmopathy was separated from stable hyperthyroidism by a 13 V-J signature model, with around 90% sensitivity and 81% to 82% specificity obtained in cross-validation and 80%/75% obtained in testing. In validation, progression to ophthalmopathy was predicted by the model with 55% to 71% sensitivity and around 76% specificity, a median of around 5.9 months before onset. To identify TCR V-J signatures that set the groups apart, the researchers used a discovery cohort of roughly 100 patients, made up of under 50 with Graves' ophthalmopathy and 57 with stable Graves' hyperthyroidism. Prospective prediction of ophthalmopathy was tested in an independent validation cohort of some 20 hyperthyroidism patients and 17 patients who later progressed to ophthalmopathy. The 100 or so discovery patients were randomly split 7:3 into training and test sets. In addition, the study compared T-cell repertoires in thyroid tissue and in blood from five to seven Graves' hyperthyroidism patients. Following sampling, methimazole starting at 30 mg daily was given to hyperthyroidism patients, and high-dose intravenous methylprednisolone was given to ophthalmopathy patients. Libraries were constructed in a second round of multiplex PCR, after which size selection and purification were carried out. The libraries were sequenced on an Illumina HiSeq2000 using paired-end 100 bp reads. SOAPnuke was used to process the raw data, removing reads that contained adapters or uncalled bases, had a mean Phred below 15, or lacked an exact match to the constant primer or identifier. COPE v1.2.5 was used to merge high-quality paired reads, and clonotypes were defined as unique nucleotide sequences. MiTCR v1.1 was used to align clonotypes to the IMGT TRBV, TRBD and TRBJ reference segments. The analysis included only V-J combinations with a frequency above 0.0001, which together covered approximately 99% of the repertoires. The TCS score was defined as the ratio of F50 (clonal expansion) to E x V (chaos), calculated using BLOSUM62-based TCRdist between CDR3 peptides within each V-J. Welch's t-statistics and random forest reduced several hundred V-J features to roughly 13, which were used in a naive Bayes classifier (R e1071). Sample size was not statistically predetermined, and blinding of investigators to group allocation was not performed. The paper reports TCR Vbeta CDR3 sequencing of about 140 peripheral blood samples: some 41 ophthalmopathy, 70 to 85 hyperthyroidism and 17 progressor patients.

The chain couples TRBV7-2 to TRBJ2-1; there is no confident call for the D gene. The sequence came from a woman aged 18-29 years with Graves disease. Donor details come from another sample of the same person, matched by shared clones. The sample in question was peripheral blood mononuclear cells (PBMCs), obtained at new diagnosis, from a patient treated with antithyroid drugs. The CDR3 region has the sequence CASSIGDEQFF. The DNA is TGTGCCAGCAGTATCGGCGATGAGCAGTTCTTC.